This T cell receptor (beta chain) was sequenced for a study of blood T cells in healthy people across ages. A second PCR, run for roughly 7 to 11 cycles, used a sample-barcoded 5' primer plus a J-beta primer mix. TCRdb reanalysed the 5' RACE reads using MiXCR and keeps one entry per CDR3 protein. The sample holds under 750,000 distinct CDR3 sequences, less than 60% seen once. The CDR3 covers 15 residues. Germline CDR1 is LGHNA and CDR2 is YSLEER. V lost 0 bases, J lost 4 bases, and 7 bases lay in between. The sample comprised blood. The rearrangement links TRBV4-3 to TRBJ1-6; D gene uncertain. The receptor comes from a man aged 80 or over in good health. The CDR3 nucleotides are TGCGCCAGCAGCCAAGACAGGACGTATAATTCACCCCTCCACTTT. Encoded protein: CASSQDRTYNSPLHF.